The present T cell receptor beta chain was sequenced within a study of post-analysis software for immune sequencing data. Points from the study as a whole: The normalized Chao1 diversity of multiple sclerosis patients was significantly lower than that of controls. With TRBV5-6, TRBV5-1 and TRBV20-1 included, about 5 TRBV segments were more frequent in patients than in controls.

Researchers reported that TCR beta cDNA libraries carried unique molecular identifiers. TCRdb itself ran the PCR reads through MiXCR, one entry per CDR3 protein. The sample yields about 380,000 distinct CDR3 sequences, 30% to 45% seen once. The V end was cut by 5 bases, the J end by 0 bases, with 8 bases between. In germline, CDR1 is SGHTA, CDR2 FQGTGA. The CDR3 is made up of 15 amino acids. In the case of this clonotype: The antigen remains undetermined.

The receptor's source is a girl aged 5-17 years with multiple sclerosis. This sequence joins TRBV7-3 and TRBJ2-6; D is unresolved. Sequenced: blood. The CDR3 DNA reads as TGTGCCAGCAGCGCACCTCACTCTGGGGCCAACGTCCTGACTTTC. Translated: CASSAPHSGANVLTF.